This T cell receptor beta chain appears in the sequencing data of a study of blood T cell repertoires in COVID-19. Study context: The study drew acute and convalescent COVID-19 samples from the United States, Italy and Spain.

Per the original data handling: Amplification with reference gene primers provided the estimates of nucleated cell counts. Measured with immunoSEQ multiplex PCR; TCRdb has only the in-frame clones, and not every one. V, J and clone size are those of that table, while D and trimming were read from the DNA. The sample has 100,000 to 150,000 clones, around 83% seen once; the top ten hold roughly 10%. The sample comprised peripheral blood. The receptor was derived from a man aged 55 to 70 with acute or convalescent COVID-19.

The CDR3 region is CASSLAGGLNEKLFF. CDR3 coding DNA: TGTGCCAGCAGTTTAGCTGGGGGCCTGAATGAAAAACTGTTTTTT. The chain has TRBV28 and TRBJ1-4; D is perhaps TRBD1 (6 bases). This CDR3 is built from 15 residues. Germline CDR1 MDHEN, CDR2 SYDVKM. Trimming left V 2 bases short and J 5 bases short, with 12 bases between.